Each of the 19 T cell receptor beta chains below was sequenced from the same sample in a study of blood T cell repertoires in COVID-19. TCRdb's table, derived via immunoSEQ multiplex PCR, lists solely in-frame clones and lacks some. In the table there are some 350,000 clones, about 87% of which are singletons. Specimen: PBMCs or T cells enriched from blood (not recorded which). These receptors all stem from a woman in her 30s who had recovered from COVID-19.

The chain combines TRBV11-3 with TRBJ2-7; 7 nucleotides match TRBD1. Germline V gives CDR1 SGHNT, CDR2 YENEEA. The CDR3 runs 14 residues. Losses at the gene ends were 5 bases for V and 2 bases for J; bases not matched to a gene: 6. CDR3: CASSDRDRPYEQYF. DNA of the CDR3: TGTGCCAGCAGCGACCGGGACAGACCCTACGAGCAGTACTTC.

The rearrangement links TRBV6-5 to TRBJ1-6; D not resolved. V shed 8 bases and J shed 6 bases, with 14 bases lying between them. The germline CDR1 and CDR2 sequences are MNHEY and SVGAGI. The CDR3 has 14 amino acids. CDR3 sequence (DNA): TGTGCCAGCGGAGACCCGGCCGGTAATTCACCCCTCCACTTT. Its protein product is CASGDPAGNSPLHF.

This clone showed up just once. The V call is TRBV28, the J call TRBJ2-1, with D possibly TRBD1 on 5 matching bases. CDR1 and CDR2 (germline): MDHEN, SYDVKM. V dropped 5 bases and J dropped 11 bases, with 13 bases sitting between them. The CDR3 totals 12 residues. The CDR3 DNA reads TGTGCCAGCAGTCCCGCCCAGGGCCAGCAGTTCTTC. Translating it yields CASSPAQGQQFF.

The chain carries TRBV27 and TRBJ2-2; perhaps TRBD1 as D (5 bases). Trimming took 3 bases from V and 6 from J, leaving 11 bases between them. This CDR3 is built from 14 residues. Germline-derived CDR1 and CDR2 are MNHEY and SMNVEV (reference sequence). CDR3 DNA: TGTGCCAGCAGTTTCTCAGGGTTCGCCGGGGAGCTGTTTTTT. This codes for CASSFSGFAGELFF.

The chain uses TRBV5-1 and TRBJ2-7, with D perhaps TRBD1 (8 bases). CDR3 length: 14 amino acids. The germline V gene has CDR1 SGHRS and CDR2 YFSETQ. Trimming stripped 7 bases from V and 5 bases from J, with 19 bases between. CDR3 sequence reads: CASESGTGLDEQYF. The CDR3 region has the DNA TGCGCCAGCGAGAGCGGGACAGGTCTCGACGAGCAGTACTTC.

In regard to this clone: Other DNA sequences from this sample encode an identical CDR3 as well. The chain combines TRBV28 with TRBJ1-3, with 7 positions matching TRBD1. This CDR3 is built from 14 residues. Germline CDR1 MDHEN, CDR2 SYDVKM. V shed 5 bases, J shed 3 bases, and the junction held 4 bases outside the gene matches. The CDR3 DNA is TGTGCCAGCAGTCCTAGACAGGGTGGAAACACCATATATTTT. Protein product: CASSPRQGGNTIYF.

This chain uses TRBV9 with TRBJ1-1, with D possibly matching TRBD1 (6 bases). CDR1 SGDLS and CDR2 YYNGEE come from the germline V gene. V lost 4 bases and J lost 3, with 16 bases in between. CDR3 length equals 15 residues. CDR3 DNA sequence: TGTGCCAGCAGCCCACAACAGGGTTGGTACACTGAAGCTTTCTTT. Encoded protein: CASSPQQGWYTEAFF.

The rearrangement links TRBV7-6 to TRBJ2-2; D might be TRBD2 (7 bases). Germline loops: CDR1 SGHVS, CDR2 FNYEAQ. This CDR3 spans 16 amino acids. The ends were cut back, 4 bases at V and 2 bases at J, with 14 bases in the middle. The CDR3 loop is CASSWGGGRNTGELFF. The CDR3 nucleotides are TGTGCCAGCAGCTGGGGAGGGGGTCGCAACACCGGGGAGCTGTTTTTT.

This chain joins TRBV4-1 and TRBJ2-3, with TRBD2 matching over 8 bases. The V segment lost 2 bases and the J segment 2 bases; nucleotides outside the gene matches: 3. Germline CDR1 reads MGHRA; CDR2 reads YSYEKL. The CDR3 loop spans 15 amino acids. The CDR3 reads CASSQLSGVTDTQYF. CDR3 in DNA: TGCGCCAGCAGCCAACTTAGCGGGGTCACAGATACGCAGTATTTT.

The rearrangement joins TRBV5-4 to TRBJ2-7; TRBD2 matches 13 bases. J gave up 0 bases and V 4 bases, and 10 bases lay outside the gene matches. Germline CDR1 SGHNT, CDR2 YYREEE (reference sequence). CDR3 size: 18 residues. In DNA, the CDR3 is TGTGCCAGCAGCCCGCCGGGACTAGCGGGGCCAAACTCCTACGAGCAGTACTTC. Residues: CASSPPGLAGPNSYEQYF.

The CDR3 nucleotides read TGCAGCGTCCAGACAGCCCTCTCTGGAAACACCATATATTTT. The encoded protein is CSVQTALSGNTIYF. The chain links TRBV29-1 to TRBJ1-3; D is perhaps TRBD1 (5 bases). The germline V gene encodes CDR1 SQVTM and CDR2 ANQGSEA. V dropped 6 bases and J dropped 0 bases, with 12 bases sitting between them. The length of the CDR3 is 14 residues. Looking up the rest from reference TRBV29-1 and TRBJ1-3 gives the full variable domain: SAVISQKPSRDICQRGTSLTIQCQVDSQVTMMFWYRQQPGQSLTLIATANQGSEATYESGFVIDKFPISRPNLTFSTLTVSNMSPEDSSIYLCSVQTALSGNTIYFGEGSWLTVV.

This chain connects TRBV19 to TRBJ2-6; D remains unclear. With 6 bases removed from V and 4 bases from J, the gap between germline ends came to 13 bases. The germline gives CDR1 LNHDA, CDR2 SQIVND (reference sequence). This CDR3 region has 15 residues. In nucleotides, the CDR3 is TGTGCCAGTAGCCCATCTGGCTGGGGGGCCAACGTCCTGACTTTC. This gives the protein CASSPSGWGANVLTF.

V is TRBV7-5 and J is TRBJ2-1; the table gives TRBD2 as D, unverified against the DNA. TRBV7-5 is annotated as a pseudogene. CDR3 size: 12 residues. In DNA form, the CDR3 reads TGTGTCAGAAGTTATACCTACAATGAGCAGTTCTTC. Encoded protein: CVRSYTYNEQFF.

The chain employs TRBV19 and TRBJ2-3; 9 positions match TRBD2. This CDR3 is 15 amino acids long. V trimming: 3 bases; J trimming: 3 bases; junction bases outside the gene matches: 4. Germline assignment: CDR1 LNHDA and CDR2 SQIVND (reference sequence). The CDR3 spells CASSILAGITDTQYF. Written as DNA, the CDR3 is TGTGCCAGTAGTATCCTAGCGGGGATAACAGATACGCAGTATTTT. Full variable domain (remainder filled in from reference TRBV19 and TRBJ2-3): DGGITQSPKYLFRKEGQNVTLSCEQNLNHDAMYWYRQDPGQGLRLIYYSQIVNDFQKGDIAEGYSVSREKKESFPLTVTSAQKNPTAFYLCASSILAGITDTQYFGPGTRLTVL.

CDR3: CASSDRSTEAFF. The DNA of the CDR3 is TGTGCCAGCAGCGACAGGAGCACTGAAGCTTTCTTT. This chain connects TRBV11-2 to TRBJ1-1; perhaps TRBD1 as D (6 bases). Germline V gene data show CDR1 as SGHAT and CDR2 as FQNNGV. With 5 bases removed from V and 4 bases from J, the gap between germline ends came to 8 bases. The CDR3 is 12 residues long.

The gene calls are TRBV14 and TRBJ2-5; D perhaps matches TRBD1 (7 bases). The CDR3 consists of 15 residues. V gave up 2 bases and J gave up 4 bases, with 14 bases separating them. The germline CDR1 and CDR2 sequences are SGHDN and FVKESK. The CDR3 nucleotides read TGTGCCAGCAGCCAACAGGGGGGTATGAGAGAGACCCAGTACTTC. It translates to CASSQQGGMRETQYF.

This clone was seen a few times. The CDR3 DNA reads TGTGCCAGCAGCTTCCTCGGACAGAACAACTATGGCTACACCTTC. It codes for CASSFLGQNNYGYTF. The gene calls are TRBV7-2 and TRBJ1-2; D might be TRBD1 (6 bases). The length of the CDR3 is 15 residues. Germline V gene data show CDR1 as SGHTA and CDR2 as FQGNSA. Trimming removed 3 bases at V and 2 bases at J, with 13 bases between. Using reference TRBV7-2 and TRBJ1-2 for the parts outside the CDR3, the full variable domain is GAGVSQSPSNKVTEKGKDVELRCDPISGHTALYWYRQSLGQGLEFLIYFQGNSAPDKSGLPSDRFSAERTGGSVSTLTIQRTQQEDSAVYLCASSFLGQNNYGYTFGSGTRLTVV.

This rearrangement joins TRBV25-1 to TRBJ1-2, with 8 bases that match TRBD1. Germline CDR1 MGHDK, CDR2 SYGVNS. Unmatched junction bases numbered 11, after V lost 6 bases and J lost 5 bases. This CDR3 is built from 15 residues. CDR3 in DNA: TGTGCCAGCAGGTCAGACAGGGGAGATAGTTATGGCTACACCTTC. Translated, it gives CASRSDRGDSYGYTF.

This clone was recorded once. The rearrangement uses TRBV21-1 and TRBJ2-7; TRBD1, the table's D call, lacks a check against the DNA. TRBV21-1 is given as a pseudogene. There are 18 residues in the CDR3. CDR3 residues: CASSKWASRDRGSYEQYF. The DNA of the CDR3 is TGTGCCAGCAGCAAATGGGCCTCTCGGGACAGAGGGTCCTACGAGCAGTACTTC.